These T cell receptor beta chains were read from a single sample in a study of response to subunit inactivated influenza vaccine. TCRdb passed the RT-PCR reads through MiXCR, listing each CDR3 protein once. In the table there are under 500,000 distinct CDR3 sequences, approximately 9.9% of which are singletons. The sample was PBMCs from blood, taken roughly 6 weeks after vaccination. The receptor source for this set is a man aged 45 to 65 who received an inactivated influenza vaccine. CDR3s include the opening cysteine and the closing phenylalanine or tryptophan. The D gene is left open where the match is weak. The size of a clone is reported for some rows only, either as once, few or many, or as a class for expanded clones.

D	V	J	size	CDR3	DNA
NA	TRBV24-1	TRBJ2-1	few	CATSDFRYRGNEQFF	TGTGCCACCAGTGATTTCAGGTACCGGGGGAATGAGCAGTTCTTC
NA	TRBV6-1	TRBJ1-3	NA	CASSEESSGSSGNTIYF	TGTGCCAGCAGTGAAGAGTCATCCGGGAGCTCTGGAAACACCATATATTTT
NA	TRBV7-3	TRBJ2-3	NA	CASSLIPNTDTQYF	TGTGCCAGCAGCTTAATTCCCAACACAGATACGCAGTATTTT
TRBD1	TRBV10-3	TRBJ1-2	few	CAISLAHGTGNYGYTF	TGTGCCATCAGTTTGGCCCACGGGACAGGAAACTATGGCTACACCTTC
NA	TRBV24-1	TRBJ2-5	many	CATSDSQGFQETQYF	TGTGCCACCAGTGATTCCCAGGGGTTCCAAGAGACCCAGTACTTC
TRBD2	TRBV20-1	TRBJ2-1	NA	CSASRGRVDNEQFF	TGCAGTGCTAGTCGCGGGAGGGTTGACAATGAGCAGTTCTTC
TRBD2	TRBV12-3/TRBV12-4	TRBJ2-1	NA	CASSLPGLASYNEQFF	TGTGCCAGCAGTCTCCCGGGACTAGCTTCCTACAATGAGCAGTTCTTC
NA	TRBV9	TRBJ2-3	NA	CASSAPLGGGTDTQYF	TGTGCCAGCAGCGCCCCACTAGGGGGGGGCACAGATACGCAGTATTTT
NA	TRBV6-8	TRBJ2-4	few	CASSYPDRFAKNIQYF	TGTGCCAGCAGTTACCCGGACCGTTTCGCCAAAAACATTCAGTACTTC
TRBD1	TRBV12-3/TRBV12-4	TRBJ1-2	few	CASSPNRGHFGYTF	TGTGCCAGCAGCCCCAACAGGGGGCATTTTGGCTACACCTTC
TRBD1	TRBV5-5	TRBJ1-1	few	CASRGQRSEAFF	TGTGCCAGCAGGGGACAGCGATCCGAAGCTTTCTTT
NA	TRBV29-1	TRBJ2-7	many	CSVGTDAYEQYF	TGCAGCGTTGGGACGGACGCCTACGAGCAGTACTTC
NA	TRBV10-3	TRBJ1-2	few	CAISEVRYGYTF	TGTGCCATCAGTGAGGTCCGCTATGGCTACACCTTC
TRBD2	TRBV3-1	TRBJ2-1	NA	CASSPTRTGGEQFF	TGTGCCAGCAGCCCGACGAGGACGGGGGGTGAGCAGTTCTTC
TRBD2	TRBV9	TRBJ2-7	many	CASSEAGTSAYEQYF	TGTGCCAGCAGCGAGGCCGGGACTAGCGCCTACGAGCAGTACTTC
NA	TRBV7-2	TRBJ2-2	few	CASSPTGKVLFF	TGTGCCAGCAGCCCAACAGGGAAAGTGCTGTTTTTT
NA	TRBV7-9	TRBJ2-1	NA	CASSFGGFEQFF	TGTGCCAGCAGCTTTGGTGGCTTCGAGCAGTTCTTC
TRBD1	TRBV10-3	TRBJ2-7	NA	CAISELDRTYEQYF	TGTGCCATCAGTGAGTTGGACAGGACCTACGAGCAGTACTTC
TRBD2	TRBV5-1	TRBJ2-3	few	CASRLAGDTDTQYF	TGCGCCAGCAGACTAGCGGGGGACACAGATACGCAGTATTTT
TRBD1	TRBV4-1	TRBJ1-1	NA	CASSQGTGATEAFF	TGCGCCAGCAGCCAAGGGACAGGGGCGACTGAAGCTTTCTTT
TRBD1	TRBV29-1	TRBJ1-5	NA	CSVAGTGDDQPQHF	TGCAGCGTGGCCGGGACAGGGGACGATCAGCCCCAGCATTTT
NA	TRBV5-1	TRBJ2-5	many	CASRGGPSQETQYF	TGCGCCAGCAGAGGGGGGCCCTCACAAGAGACCCAGTACTTC
NA	TRBV15	TRBJ2-5	few	CATSRTGRETQYF	TGTGCCACCAGCAGAACAGGGCGGGAGACCCAGTACTTC
TRBD1	TRBV12-3/TRBV12-4	TRBJ2-1	few	CASRETGANEQFF	TGTGCCAGCAGGGAGACAGGGGCCAATGAGCAGTTCTTC
NA	TRBV15	TRBJ2-7	NA	CATSRGGTGHEQYF	TGTGCCACCAGCAGAGGTGGAACAGGCCACGAGCAGTACTTC
TRBD2	TRBV7-9	TRBJ2-7	NA	CASSLDAGGTSYEQYF	TGTGCCAGCAGCTTAGATGCGGGGGGAACCTCCTACGAGCAGTACTTC
NA	TRBV6-1	TRBJ1-2	NA	CASSPAGTVNYGYTF	TGTGCCAGCAGTCCGGCTGGGACGGTTAACTATGGCTACACCTTC
NA	TRBV6-1	TRBJ1-6	few	CASNDWALNSPLHF	TGTGCCAGCAATGACTGGGCCTTAAATTCACCCCTCCACTTT
NA	TRBV6-5	TRBJ1-2	NA	CASSYSMSGVGYTF	TGTGCCAGCAGTTACTCGATGTCAGGGGTCGGCTACACCTTC
TRBD2	TRBV7-9	TRBJ2-7	NA	CASSLVLAGGLDEQYF	TGTGCCAGCAGCTTAGTACTAGCGGGAGGACTCGACGAGCAGTACTTC
NA	TRBV9	TRBJ1-3	few	CASSPRLGSGNTIYF	TGTGCCAGCAGCCCCCGACTGGGCTCTGGAAACACCATATATTTT
TRBD1	TRBV20-1	TRBJ2-5	NA	CSAYRGPIETQYF	TGCAGTGCTTACAGGGGGCCGATAGAGACCCAGTACTTC
TRBD2	TRBV6-4	TRBJ2-3	few	CASSDPPPGTSGRAPDTQYF	TGTGCCAGCAGTGACCCCCCGCCCGGGACTAGCGGGAGGGCCCCAGATACGCAGTATTTT
NA	TRBV12-3/TRBV12-4	TRBJ1-6	few	CASCSGSSYNSPLHF	TGTGCCAGCTGTTCAGGGAGCTCCTATAATTCACCCCTCCACTTT
NA	TRBV5-5	TRBJ1-2	many	CASSSAELYGYTF	TGTGCCAGCAGCAGCGCGGAGCTCTATGGCTACACCTTC
TRBD2	TRBV5-1	TRBJ2-5	many	CASSLWRGPGGETQYF	TGCGCCAGCAGCTTGTGGAGAGGTCCGGGAGGCGAGACCCAGTACTTC
NA	TRBV29-1	TRBJ2-7	few	CSVERQGGGYEQYF	TGCAGCGTTGAGCGACAGGGAGGGGGATACGAGCAGTACTTC